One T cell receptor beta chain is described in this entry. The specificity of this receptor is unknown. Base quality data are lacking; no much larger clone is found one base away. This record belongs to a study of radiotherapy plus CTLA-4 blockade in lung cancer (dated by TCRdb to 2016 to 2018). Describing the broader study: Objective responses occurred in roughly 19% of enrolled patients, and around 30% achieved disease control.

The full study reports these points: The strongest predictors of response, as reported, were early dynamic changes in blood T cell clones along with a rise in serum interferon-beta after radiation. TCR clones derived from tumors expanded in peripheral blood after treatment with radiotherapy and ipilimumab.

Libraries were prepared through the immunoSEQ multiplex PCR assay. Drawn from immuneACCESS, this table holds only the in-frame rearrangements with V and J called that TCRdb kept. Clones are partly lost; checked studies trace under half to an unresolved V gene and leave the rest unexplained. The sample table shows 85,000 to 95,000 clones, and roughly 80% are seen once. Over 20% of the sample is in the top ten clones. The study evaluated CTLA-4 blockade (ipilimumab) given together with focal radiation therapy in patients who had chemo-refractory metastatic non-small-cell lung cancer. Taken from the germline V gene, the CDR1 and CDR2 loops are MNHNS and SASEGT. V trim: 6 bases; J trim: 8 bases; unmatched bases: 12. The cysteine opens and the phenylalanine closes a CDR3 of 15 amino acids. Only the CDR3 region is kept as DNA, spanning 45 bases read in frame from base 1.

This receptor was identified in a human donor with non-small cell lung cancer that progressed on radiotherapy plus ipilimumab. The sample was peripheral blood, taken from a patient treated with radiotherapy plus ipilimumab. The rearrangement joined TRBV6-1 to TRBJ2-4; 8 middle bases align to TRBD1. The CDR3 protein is CASRGDQGASHIQYF. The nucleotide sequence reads TGTGCCAGCAGAGGAGATCAGGGGGCTAGTCACATTCAGTACTTC.